Below, 30 T cell receptor beta chains from the same sample are listed, as sequenced in a study of vaccination and CD4 T cells after COVID-19. TCRdb re-analysed the PCR reads in MiXCR, keeping a single row per CDR3 protein. The top ten clones hold about 1% of a sample with some 22,000 distinct CDR3 sequences, around 49% of them seen once. Sequenced here: CD4+ T cells from blood, sampled before SARS-CoV-2 vaccination. Receptors were obtained from a human donor who had recovered from COVID-19.

The V call is TRBV11-2, the J call TRBJ2-1; maybe TRBD1 (6 bases). CDR1 SGHAT and CDR2 FQNNGV come from the germline V gene. The CDR3 totals 14 residues. V lost 1 base and J 8 bases, leaving 12 bases between the germline ends. CDR3 nucleotides: TGTGCCAGCAGCTTAGTACAGGGATCAGATGAGCAGTTCTTC. This codes for CASSLVQGSDEQFF.

This chain connects TRBV6-2 or TRBV6-3 to TRBJ2-5, with D possibly TRBD1 on 6 matching bases. Deletions cut 8 bases from V and 5 bases from J, with 15 bases between. Germline CDR1 reads MNHEY; CDR2 reads SVGEGT. This CDR3 spans 13 amino acids. CDR3 in DNA: TGTGCCAGCCGAAGGACAGTGGACGAGACCCAGTACTTC. Amino acid sequence: CASRRTVDETQYF.

The chain joins TRBV5-1 to TRBJ2-3; possible D gene TRBD2, 6 bases. The CDR3 consists of 16 residues. Germline V lookup: CDR1 SGHRS, CDR2 YFSETQ. The V and J ends lost 0 bases and 3 bases respectively, with 14 bases between them. The CDR3 here is CASSLEGVRGTDTQYF. In DNA, the CDR3 is TGCGCCAGCAGCTTGGAAGGGGTGCGGGGTACAGATACGCAGTATTTT.

V usage is TRBV5-4 and J usage is TRBJ1-1; D perhaps matches TRBD1 (6 bases). CDR3 length equals 15 residues. Germline values: CDR1 SGHNT, CDR2 YYREEE (reference sequence). The V end lost 3 bases, the J end lost 1 base, and 13 bases lay between the germline ends. Here the CDR3 DNA reads TGTGCCAGCAGCTCCAAACAGGGTCCGAACACTGAAGCTTTCTTT. As protein: CASSSKQGPNTEAFF.

V is TRBV7-9 and J is TRBJ1-4; D might be TRBD1 (5 bases). Trimming stripped 8 bases from V and 7 bases from J, with 14 bases between. The CDR3 covers 13 residues. In germline, CDR1 is SEHNR, CDR2 FQNEAQ (reference sequence). The CDR3 loop reads CASSSGGTEKLFF. The CDR3 DNA reads as TGTGCCAGCTCCAGCGGGGGGACTGAAAAACTGTTTTTT.

This chain uses TRBV2 with TRBJ2-1; 10 nucleotides line up with TRBD2. The V and J ends lost 2 bases and 12 bases, in that order; junction bases with no gene match: 7. CDR1 SNHLY and CDR2 FYNNEI come from the germline V gene. This CDR3 is built from 14 residues. For the CDR3, the DNA is TGTGCCAGCAGTGAACTAGCGGGAGTATTTTTGCAGTTCTTC. Protein: CASSELAGVFLQFF.

This clonotype was found a few times. The chain combines TRBV6-5 with TRBJ2-1; 7 nucleotides line up with TRBD1. This CDR3 contains 12 residues. Trimming cost V 4 bases and J 13 bases; bases outside gene matches: 7. Looked up from germline, CDR1 is MNHEY and CDR2 is SVGAGI. The CDR3 is CASSSHRGPQFF. In DNA, the CDR3 is TGTGCCAGCAGTTCACACAGGGGCCCCCAGTTCTTC.

The rearrangement links TRBV28 to TRBJ2-4, with a tentative D call TRBD2 (6 bases). V was clipped by 10 bases and J by 1 base, with 17 bases between them. This CDR3 has 15 residues. Germline CDR1 MDHEN, CDR2 SYDVKM. The CDR3 here is CATQGGGMAKNIQYF. CDR3 nucleotide sequence: TGTGCCACCCAGGGTGGCGGGATGGCCAAAAACATTCAGTACTTC.

This chain connects TRBV29-1 to TRBJ2-5; the match to TRBD2 covers 7 bases. The J segment lost 1 base and the V segment lost 3 bases, leaving 11 bases of the junction unmatched. CDR3 length: 16 amino acids. CDR1 SQVTM and CDR2 ANQGSEA come from the germline V gene. This chain's CDR3 is CSVDHGSSGSQETQYF. The CDR3 DNA sequence: TGCAGCGTTGATCATGGTTCTAGCGGAAGCCAAGAGACCCAGTACTTC.

The V and J genes are TRBV6-1 and TRBJ1-2; 8 nucleotides match TRBD1. CDR3 size: 16 residues. Germline assignment: CDR1 MNHNS and CDR2 SASEGT. Unmatched junction bases numbered 15, after V lost 5 bases and J lost 7 bases. The CDR3 is CASSKPLQGGSGGYTF. In DNA, the CDR3 is TGTGCCAGCAGTAAACCCCTACAGGGGGGTAGTGGTGGCTACACCTTC.

Note on this clonotype: Germline is not matched at one junction end, which may reflect a read error. The rearrangement links TRBV7-7 to TRBJ1-1, with D unclear. Germline V gene data show CDR1 as SSHAT and CDR2 as FNYEAQ (reference sequence). The length of the CDR3 is 13 residues. For the CDR3, the DNA is TGTGCTAGCAGCTTATATCCGAACACTGAAGCTTTCTTT. Its translation is CASSLYPNTEAFF. Using reference TRBV7-7 and TRBJ1-1 for the parts outside the CDR3, the full variable domain is GAGVSQSPRYKVTKRGQDVTLRCDPISSHATLYWYQQALGQGPEFLTYFNYEAQPDKSGLPSDRFSAERPEGSISTLTIQRTEQRDSAMYRCASSLYPNTEAFFGQGTRLTVV.

This clonotype was counted only a few times. The chain is built from TRBV27 and TRBJ2-7, with 12 nucleotides matching TRBD1. The germline CDR1 and CDR2 sequences are MNHEY and SMNVEV (reference sequence). V shed 6 bases and J 6 bases; nucleotides not matched to a gene: 15. The CDR3 consists of 17 residues. The CDR3 DNA follows: TGTGCCAGCAGAATACGCTCCGGGACAGGGGGCCAGGCCGAGCAGTACTTC. The encoded protein is CASRIRSGTGGQAEQYF.

The table lists this clonotype with a few counts. This rearrangement joins TRBV6-1 to TRBJ1-6; 8 positions agree with TRBD1. This CDR3 has 16 residues. V dropped 8 bases and J dropped 9; count of bases not matched to a gene: 15. Germline V gives CDR1 MNHNS, CDR2 SASEGT. The CDR3 loop reads CASASGWQGAVSPLHF. For the CDR3, the DNA is TGTGCCAGCGCCTCGGGGTGGCAGGGGGCGGTTTCACCCCTCCACTTT.

This chain uses TRBV25-1 with TRBJ2-1; D is unresolved. There are 14 residues in the CDR3. V lost 6 bases and J 1 base, leaving 10 bases between the germline ends. CDR1 and CDR2 from the germline V gene are MGHDK and SYGVNS. The CDR3 DNA sequence: TGTGCCAGCAGCGAGTGGGGTTCCTACAATGAGCAGTTCTTC. This sequence encodes CASSEWGSYNEQFF. The variable domain in full, completed from reference TRBV25-1 and TRBJ2-1, reads EADIYQTPRYLVIGTGKKITLECSQTMGHDKMYWYQQDPGMELHLIHYSYGVNSTEKGDLSSESTVSRIRTEHFPLTLESARPSHTSQYLCASSEWGSYNEQFFGPGTRLTVL.

CDR3 region: CASSSRDRVNTQYF. The CDR3 bases are TGTGCCAGCAGTTCCCGGGACAGGGTGAATACGCAGTATTTT. V usage is TRBV27 and J usage is TRBJ2-3; 9 positions match TRBD1. The CDR3 is 14 amino acids. Per the germline V gene, CDR1 is MNHEY and CDR2 is SMNVEV (reference sequence). Losses at the gene ends were 4 bases for V and 7 bases for J; bases not matched to a gene: 6.

This clonotype was counted a few times. The chain couples TRBV19 to TRBJ2-7, with 7 bases that match TRBD1. The germline gives CDR1 LNHDA, CDR2 SQIVND (reference sequence). J gave up 6 bases and V 3 bases, and 11 bases lay outside the gene matches. This CDR3 comprises 15 residues. The CDR3 region is CASSMPGQTIGEQYF. CDR3 sequence (DNA): TGTGCCAGTAGTATGCCGGGACAGACAATTGGCGAGCAGTACTTC.

The chain combines TRBV11-3 with TRBJ2-5; a possible D gene is TRBD2 (6 bases). The V and J ends lost 5 bases and 3 bases respectively, with 13 bases between them. This CDR3 spans 14 amino acids. Germline-derived CDR1 and CDR2 are SGHNT and YENEEA. CDR3 sequence reads: CASSPGVAEETQYF. The DNA for the CDR3 is TGTGCCAGCAGCCCTGGGGTAGCGGAAGAGACCCAGTACTTC.

The J gene is TRBJ2-7, the V gene TRBV2; D may match TRBD1 or TRBD2 (6 bases each). V gave up 4 bases and J gave up 0 bases, with 13 bases separating them. The CDR3 loop spans 15 amino acids. Germline V lookup: CDR1 SNHLY, CDR2 FYNNEI. This CDR3 is CASSVSGAGSYEQYF. The CDR3 DNA reads TGTGCCAGCAGTGTCTCGGGGGCGGGCTCCTACGAGCAGTACTTC.

The chain links TRBV28 to TRBJ2-7, with 10 bases identical to TRBD1. The CDR3 length is 16 residues. Germline loops: CDR1 MDHEN, CDR2 SYDVKM. V was clipped by 5 bases and J by 0 bases; unmatched bases: 7. CDR3 sequence reads: CASSEGTGVSSYEQYF. The DNA of the CDR3 is TGTGCCAGCAGTGAAGGGACAGGGGTAAGCTCCTACGAGCAGTACTTC.

This clonotype was seen just once. The chain joins TRBV30 to TRBJ1-1; D is undetermined. V lost 2 bases, J lost 2 bases, and 12 bases lay in between. The CDR3 spans 14 residues. Per the germline V gene, CDR1 is GTSNPN and CDR2 is SVGIG (reference sequence). CDR3 in DNA: TGTGCCTGGAGTCTCAGGCAAAAAAACACTGAAGCTTTCTTT. As protein: CAWSLRQKNTEAFF. The full variable domain, with the rest looked up from reference TRBV30 and TRBJ1-1, is SQTIHQWPATLVQPVGSPLSLECTVEGTSNPNLYWYRQAAGRGLQLLFYSVGIGQISSEVPQNLSASRPQDRQFILSSKKLLLSDSGFYLCAWSLRQKNTEAFFGQGTRLTVV.

This clonotype was counted a few times. J is TRBJ2-3 and V is TRBV6-1, with D uncertain. V was clipped by 0 bases and J by 8 bases, with 9 bases between them. The CDR3 has 13 amino acids. Germline V gene sequence: CDR1 MNHNS, CDR2 SASEGT. The CDR3 coding sequence is TGTGCCAGCAGTGAAGCGGGCAAGGGTACGCAGTATTTT. Residues: CASSEAGKGTQYF.

The chain is built from TRBV4-1 and TRBJ2-4; 7 nucleotides align to TRBD2. Germline-derived CDR1 and CDR2 are MGHRA and YSYEKL. The CDR3 is made up of 20 amino acids. V was clipped by 4 bases and J by 3 bases; unmatched bases: 21. The CDR3 DNA sequence: TGCGCCAGCAGCCTCCCAAACGGGGGAGGGCCTTTCTTTGGCAAAAACATTCAGTACTTC. It specifies CASSLPNGGGPFFGKNIQYF.

The CDR3 spells CSVGSDRVAGRELFF. CDR3 in DNA: TGCAGCGTTGGGTCGGACAGGGTGGCTGGCCGGGAGCTGTTTTTT. The V call is TRBV29-1, the J call TRBJ2-2; the match to TRBD1 covers 8 bases. This CDR3 contains 15 residues. J lost 9 bases, V lost 4 bases, and 13 bases had no gene match. CDR1 is SQVTM, CDR2 ANQGSEA, per germline.

This clonotype was recorded a few times. The V call is TRBV20-1, the J call TRBJ2-1; D is uncertain. The CDR3 totals 12 residues. Germline values: CDR1 DFQATT, CDR2 SNEGSKA (reference sequence). V was shortened by 3 bases and J by 10 bases, with 13 bases between the two germline ends. The chain's CDR3 is CSASGSSLEQFF. In DNA form, the CDR3 reads TGCAGTGCTAGCGGATCGAGTCTCGAGCAGTTCTTC.

The chain couples TRBV6-2 or TRBV6-3 to TRBJ2-3; D perhaps matches TRBD1 (6 bases). Germline V gene sequence: CDR1 MNHEY, CDR2 SVGEGT. CDR3 length: 14 amino acids. V was pared by 7 bases and J by 4 bases, with 15 bases between. CDR3 nucleotide sequence: TGTGCCAGCACCCCAGGGGTCAGAGCAGATACGCAGTATTTT. It codes for CASTPGVRADTQYF.

The chain carries TRBV4-3 and TRBJ1-1; no firm D call. Trimming pared 3 bases from V and 2 bases from J, leaving 10 bases between. This CDR3 is built from 14 residues. In germline, CDR1 is LGHNA, CDR2 YSLEER. The chain's CDR3 is CASSQSGLNTEAFF. DNA of the CDR3: TGCGCCAGCAGCCAGAGCGGGCTTAACACTGAAGCTTTCTTT.

This clonotype was seen once. The rearrangement links TRBV20-1 to TRBJ2-3; D possibly corresponds to TRBD2 (6 bases). Germline V CDR1 and CDR2: DFQATT, SNEGSKA (reference sequence). V shed 0 bases and J shed 2 bases, with 12 bases lying between them. The CDR3 extends over 15 amino acids. CDR3 DNA: TGCAGTGCTAGAGATTATAGCGGCCCCACAGATACGCAGTATTTT. Residues: CSARDYSGPTDTQYF.

This clonotype was seen more than once but under ten times. The chain couples TRBV20-1 to TRBJ1-1; TRBD1 matches at 9 bases. Trimming at V came to 4 bases and at J to 9 bases, leaving 12 bases not matched to a gene. This CDR3 has 14 amino acids. Germline lookup yields CDR1 DFQATT and CDR2 SNEGSKA (reference sequence). The CDR3 is CSATPGTGSRKAFF. Here the CDR3 DNA reads TGCAGTGCTACCCCCGGGACAGGGTCTCGGAAAGCTTTCTTT.

The chain carries TRBV20-1 and TRBJ1-5; D is unresolved. The CDR3 is 14 amino acids. The V end lost 4 bases, the J end lost 0 bases, and 10 bases lay between the germline ends. The germline gives CDR1 DFQATT, CDR2 SNEGSKA (reference sequence). The CDR3 sequence is CSAKGGHSNQPQHF. The CDR3 nucleotides read TGCAGTGCTAAGGGCGGTCATAGCAATCAGCCCCAGCATTTT.

V is TRBV9 and J is TRBJ1-2; D is perhaps TRBD1 (5 bases). The germline V gene encodes CDR1 SGDLS and CDR2 YYNGEE. Between the trimmed V and J ends, which lost 0 bases and 2 bases, there was a span of 8 bases. The CDR3 contains 14 residues. The CDR3 nucleotides are TGTGCCAGCAGCGTAGGCAGGGTAAACTATGGCTACACCTTC. It codes for CASSVGRVNYGYTF.